The 7 T cell receptor beta chains given below trace back to one sample, sequenced in a study (dated by TCRdb to between 2015 and 2016). The library was made by 5' RACE. For sequencing, an Illumina MiSeq was employed. Using fastp at Q25 and MiXCR, TCRdb reprocessed the public reads and kept productive beta chains. Rows are unified per CDR3 protein, each entry keeping the most common DNA and genes. Across this sample there are about 60,000 distinct CDR3 sequences, with under 35% seen only once. Jointly, the top ten make up about 2.5% of the sample. The sample consisted of tumor-infiltrating naive CD4+ T cells sorted from the breast tumor. The cell subset or site label corresponds to: naive CD4+ T cells, CD4+CD45RA+CD25-. The origin of the receptors is a female donor with breast cancer.

With regard to this clonotype: One junction end does not reproduce the germline sequence, and a read error may be involved. This chain joins TRBV6-6 and TRBJ2-3; D possibly corresponds to TRBD2 (6 bases). The CDR3 is made up of 15 amino acids. The V gene's germline CDR1 is MNHNY and CDR2 SVGAGI (reference sequence). The CDR3 region has the DNA TGTGCCGGCAGTTACTCGGGAGTGGGCACAGATACGCAGTATTTT. Protein: CAGSYSGVGTDTQYF.

The chain has TRBV12-3 or TRBV12-4 and TRBJ1-2, with TRBD1 matching 10 bases. This CDR3 spans 14 amino acids. V lost 5 bases, J lost 7 bases, and 7 bases stayed unmatched. The CDR3: CASSTKTGGFGYTF. The DNA of the CDR3 is TGTGCCAGCAGTACCAAGACAGGGGGCTTTGGCTACACCTTC.

Concerning this clonotype: This may be a read error: a much more frequent sequence differs by one nucleotide. The chain recombines TRBV6-1 with TRBJ2-3; 7 bases are shared with TRBD2. The CDR3 contains 16 residues. Germline V gives CDR1 MNHNS, CDR2 SASEGT. The CDR3 region is CACSVITGGSTDTQYF. CDR3 sequence (DNA): TGTGCCTGCAGTGTCATAACGGGAGGCAGCACAGATACGCAGTATTTT.

The rearrangement uses TRBV5-1 and TRBJ1-4; 9 bases fit TRBD1. In germline, CDR1 is SGHRS, CDR2 YFSETQ. Unmatched junction bases numbered 7, after V lost 4 bases and J lost 9 bases. The CDR3 extends over 14 amino acids. DNA for the CDR3: TGCGCCAGCAGCGAGGGACAGGGCGGCAAAAAACTGTTTTTT. Residues: CASSEGQGGKKLFF. The entire variable domain, with the rest obtained from reference TRBV5-1 and TRBJ1-4, is as follows: KAGVTQTPRYLIKTRGQQVTLSCSPISGHRSVSWYQQTPGQGLQFLFEYFSETQRNKGNFPGRFSGRQFSNSRSEMNVSTLELGDSALYLCASSEGQGGKKLFFGSGTQLSVL.

The rearrangement joins TRBV5-4 to TRBJ1-2; 9 nucleotides agree with TRBD1. CDR3 length: 13 residues. With V trimmed by 4 bases and J by 8 bases, 6 bases remained unmatched. Germline V gene sequence: CDR1 SGHNT, CDR2 YYREEE (reference sequence). The CDR3 nucleotides are TGTGCCAGCAGCGACAGGACAGGGGAAGGCTACACCTTC. Translated: CASSDRTGEGYTF.

The chain employs TRBV6-1 and TRBJ2-6; possibly TRBD2 for D (5 bases). Germline loops: CDR1 MNHNS, CDR2 SASEGT. The V end was cut by 6 bases, the J end by 3 bases, with 12 bases between. The CDR3 sequence is 15 residues long. CDR3 loop: CASRIASFGANVLTF. Here the CDR3 DNA reads TGTGCCAGCAGGATAGCGAGCTTTGGGGCCAACGTCCTGACTTTC.

This clonotype was recorded at least ten times. The rearrangement uses TRBV7-9 and TRBJ2-1; no definite D call. The CDR3 totals 12 residues. The V and J ends lost 5 bases and 9 bases respectively, with 11 bases between them. Germline V lookup: CDR1 SEHNR, CDR2 FQNEAQ (reference sequence). For the CDR3, the DNA is TGTGCCAGCAGCCCACCTTACGGTGAGCAGTTCTTC. It specifies CASSPPYGEQFF.